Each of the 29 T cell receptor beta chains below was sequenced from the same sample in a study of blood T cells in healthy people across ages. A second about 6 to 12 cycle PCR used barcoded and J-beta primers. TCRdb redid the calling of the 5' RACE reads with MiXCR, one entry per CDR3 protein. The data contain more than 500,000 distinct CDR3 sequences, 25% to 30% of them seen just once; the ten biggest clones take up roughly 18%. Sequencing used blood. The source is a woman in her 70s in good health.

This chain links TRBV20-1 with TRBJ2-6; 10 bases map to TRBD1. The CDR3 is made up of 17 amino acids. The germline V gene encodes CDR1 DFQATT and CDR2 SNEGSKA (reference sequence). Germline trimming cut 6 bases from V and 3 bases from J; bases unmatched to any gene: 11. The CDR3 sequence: CSASRDRGRFGANVLTF. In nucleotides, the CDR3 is TGCAGTGCGTCCCGGGACAGGGGCCGTTTTGGGGCCAACGTCCTGACTTTC.

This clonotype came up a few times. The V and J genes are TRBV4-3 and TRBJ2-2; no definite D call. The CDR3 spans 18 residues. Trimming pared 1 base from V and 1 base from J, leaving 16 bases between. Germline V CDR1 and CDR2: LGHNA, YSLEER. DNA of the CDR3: TGCGCCAGCAGCCAAGGGTTTATGGGGAATAAGAACACCGGGGAGCTGTTTTTT. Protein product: CASSQGFMGNKNTGELFF.

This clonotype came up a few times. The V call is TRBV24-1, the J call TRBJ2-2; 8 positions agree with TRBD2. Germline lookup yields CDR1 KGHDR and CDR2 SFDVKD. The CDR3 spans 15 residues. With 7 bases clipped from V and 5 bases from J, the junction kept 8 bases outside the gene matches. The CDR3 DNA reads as TGTGCCACCAGCCCGGGGGGGCCGCGGACCGGGGAGCTGTTTTTT. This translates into CATSPGGPRTGELFF.

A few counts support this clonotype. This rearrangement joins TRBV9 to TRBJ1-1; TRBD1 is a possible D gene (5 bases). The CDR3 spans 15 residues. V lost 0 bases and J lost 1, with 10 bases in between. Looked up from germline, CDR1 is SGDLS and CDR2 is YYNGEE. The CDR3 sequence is CASSVVDSQNTEAFF. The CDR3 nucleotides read TGTGCCAGCAGCGTAGTTGACAGCCAGAACACTGAAGCTTTCTTT.

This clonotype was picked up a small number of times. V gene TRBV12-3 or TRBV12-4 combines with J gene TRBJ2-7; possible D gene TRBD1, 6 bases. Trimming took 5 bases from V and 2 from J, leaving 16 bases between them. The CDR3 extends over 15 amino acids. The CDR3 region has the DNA TGTGCCAGCAGTGCAGGTGGATGGGGGCCCTACGAGCAGTACTTC. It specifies CASSAGGWGPYEQYF.

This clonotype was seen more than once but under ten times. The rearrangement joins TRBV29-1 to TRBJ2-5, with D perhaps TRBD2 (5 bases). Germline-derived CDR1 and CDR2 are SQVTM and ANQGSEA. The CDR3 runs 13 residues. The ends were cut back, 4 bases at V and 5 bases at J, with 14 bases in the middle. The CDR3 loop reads CSVGLAGIETQYF. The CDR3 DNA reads TGCAGCGTTGGTCTAGCTGGGATCGAGACCCAGTACTTC.

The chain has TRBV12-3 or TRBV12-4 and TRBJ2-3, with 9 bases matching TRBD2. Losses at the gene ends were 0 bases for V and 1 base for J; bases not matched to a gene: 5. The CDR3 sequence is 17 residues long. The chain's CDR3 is CASSLAAAGGRTDTQYF. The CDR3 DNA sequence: TGTGCCAGCAGTTTAGCGGCAGCGGGGGGACGCACAGATACGCAGTATTTT.

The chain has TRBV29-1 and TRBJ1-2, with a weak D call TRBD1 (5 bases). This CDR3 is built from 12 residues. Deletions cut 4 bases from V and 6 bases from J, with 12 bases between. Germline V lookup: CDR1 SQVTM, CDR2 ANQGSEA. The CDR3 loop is CSVGPDSHGYTF. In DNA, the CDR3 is TGCAGCGTTGGGCCAGACAGTCATGGCTACACCTTC.

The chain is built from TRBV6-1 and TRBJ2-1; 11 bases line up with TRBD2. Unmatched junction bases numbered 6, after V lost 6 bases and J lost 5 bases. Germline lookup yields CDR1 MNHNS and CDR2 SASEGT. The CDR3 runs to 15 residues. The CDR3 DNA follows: TGTGCCAGCAGGAGACTAGCGGGGAAGGACAATGAGCAGTTCTTC. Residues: CASRRLAGKDNEQFF.

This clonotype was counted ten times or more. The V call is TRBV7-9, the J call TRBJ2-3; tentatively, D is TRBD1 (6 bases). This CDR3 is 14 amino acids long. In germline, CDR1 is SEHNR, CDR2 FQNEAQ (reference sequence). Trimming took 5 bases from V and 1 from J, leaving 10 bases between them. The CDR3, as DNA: TGTGCCAGCAGCCACCGACAGGGCACAGATACGCAGTATTTT. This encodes CASSHRQGTDTQYF. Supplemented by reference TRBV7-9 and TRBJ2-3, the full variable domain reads DTGVSQNPRHKITKRGQNVTFRCDPISEHNRLYWYRQTLGQGPEFLTYFQNEAQLEKSRLLSDRFSAERPKGSFSTLEIQRTEQGDSAMYLCASSHRQGTDTQYFGPGTRLTVL.

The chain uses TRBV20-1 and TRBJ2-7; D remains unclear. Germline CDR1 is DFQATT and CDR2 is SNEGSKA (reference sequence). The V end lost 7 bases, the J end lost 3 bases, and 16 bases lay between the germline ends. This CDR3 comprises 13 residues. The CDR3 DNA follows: TGCAGTGGCTCAGGAGTGGCCGACTACGAGCAGTACTTC. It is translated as CSGSGVADYEQYF.

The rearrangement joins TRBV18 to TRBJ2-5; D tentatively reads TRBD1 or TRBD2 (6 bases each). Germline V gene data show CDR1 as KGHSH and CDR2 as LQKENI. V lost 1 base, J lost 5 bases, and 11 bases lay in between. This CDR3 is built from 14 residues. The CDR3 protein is CASSPRQGRETQYF. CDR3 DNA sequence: TGTGCCAGCTCACCACGCCAGGGGAGGGAGACCCAGTACTTC.

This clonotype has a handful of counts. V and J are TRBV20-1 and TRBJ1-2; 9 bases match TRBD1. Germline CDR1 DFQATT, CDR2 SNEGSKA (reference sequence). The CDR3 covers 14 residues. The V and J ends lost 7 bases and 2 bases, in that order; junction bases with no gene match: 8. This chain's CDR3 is CSVTGGGQNYGYTF. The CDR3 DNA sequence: TGCAGTGTAACAGGGGGCGGACAAAACTATGGCTACACCTTC.

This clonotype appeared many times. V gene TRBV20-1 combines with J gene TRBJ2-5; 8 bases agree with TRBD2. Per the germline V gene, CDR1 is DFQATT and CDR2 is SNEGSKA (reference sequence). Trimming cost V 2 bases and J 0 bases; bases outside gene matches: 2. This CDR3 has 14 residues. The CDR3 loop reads CSARSGLDQETQYF. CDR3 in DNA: TGCAGTGCTAGATCGGGACTAGACCAAGAGACCCAGTACTTC.

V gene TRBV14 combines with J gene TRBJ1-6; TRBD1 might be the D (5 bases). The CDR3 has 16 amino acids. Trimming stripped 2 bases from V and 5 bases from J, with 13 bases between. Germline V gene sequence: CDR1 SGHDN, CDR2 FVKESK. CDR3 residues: CASSQRWGGDNSPLHF. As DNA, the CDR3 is TGTGCCAGCAGCCAAAGGTGGGGGGGGGATAATTCACCCCTCCACTTT.

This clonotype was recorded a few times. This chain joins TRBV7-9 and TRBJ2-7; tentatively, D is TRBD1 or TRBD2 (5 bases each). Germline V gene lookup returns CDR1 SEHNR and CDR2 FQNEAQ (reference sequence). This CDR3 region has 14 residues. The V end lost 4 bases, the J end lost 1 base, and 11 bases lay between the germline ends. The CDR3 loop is CASSSGPTSYEQYF. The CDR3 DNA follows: TGTGCCAGCAGCTCGGGACCCACATCCTACGAGCAGTACTTC. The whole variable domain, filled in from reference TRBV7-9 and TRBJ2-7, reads DTGVSQNPRHKITKRGQNVTFRCDPISEHNRLYWYRQTLGQGPEFLTYFQNEAQLEKSRLLSDRFSAERPKGSFSTLEIQRTEQGDSAMYLCASSSGPTSYEQYFGPGTRLTVT.

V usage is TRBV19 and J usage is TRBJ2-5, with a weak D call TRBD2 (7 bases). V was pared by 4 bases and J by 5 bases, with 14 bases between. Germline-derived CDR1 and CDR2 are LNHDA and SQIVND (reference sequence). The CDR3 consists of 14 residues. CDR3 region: CASSRGGARETQYF. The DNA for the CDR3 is TGTGCCAGTAGTAGGGGGGGGGCCCGGGAGACCCAGTACTTC.

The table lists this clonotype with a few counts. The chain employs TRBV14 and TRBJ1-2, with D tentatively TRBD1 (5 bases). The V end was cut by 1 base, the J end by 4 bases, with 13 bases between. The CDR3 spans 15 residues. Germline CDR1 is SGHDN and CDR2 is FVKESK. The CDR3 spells CASSQAAGRFYGYTF. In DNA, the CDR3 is TGTGCCAGCAGCCAAGCCGCGGGGCGCTTCTATGGCTACACCTTC.

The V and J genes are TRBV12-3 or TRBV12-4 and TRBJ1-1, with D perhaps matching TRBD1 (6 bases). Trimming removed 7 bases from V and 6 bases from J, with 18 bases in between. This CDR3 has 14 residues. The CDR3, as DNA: TGTGCCAGCACCCTTGGGGGGGGCTTTCCTGAAGCTTTCTTT. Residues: CASTLGGGFPEAFF.

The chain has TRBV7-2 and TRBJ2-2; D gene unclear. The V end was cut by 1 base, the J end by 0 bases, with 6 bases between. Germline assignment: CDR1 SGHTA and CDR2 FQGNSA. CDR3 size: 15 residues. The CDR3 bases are TGTGCCAGCAGCTTAGACGTATCGAACACCGGGGAGCTGTTTTTT. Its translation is CASSLDVSNTGELFF.

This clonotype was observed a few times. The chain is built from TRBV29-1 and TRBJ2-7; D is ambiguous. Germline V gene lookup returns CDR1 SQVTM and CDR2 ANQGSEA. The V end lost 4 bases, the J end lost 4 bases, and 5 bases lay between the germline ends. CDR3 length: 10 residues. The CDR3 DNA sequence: TGCAGCGTTGGAGAGTACGAGCAGTACTTC. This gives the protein CSVGEYEQYF.

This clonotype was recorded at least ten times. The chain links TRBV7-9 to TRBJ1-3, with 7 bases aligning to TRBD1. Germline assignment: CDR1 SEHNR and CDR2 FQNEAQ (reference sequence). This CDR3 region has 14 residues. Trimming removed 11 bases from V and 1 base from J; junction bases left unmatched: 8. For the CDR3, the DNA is TGTGCCTTAAAAAAGGGGGCGTCTGGAAACACCATATATTTT. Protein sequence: CALKKGASGNTIYF.

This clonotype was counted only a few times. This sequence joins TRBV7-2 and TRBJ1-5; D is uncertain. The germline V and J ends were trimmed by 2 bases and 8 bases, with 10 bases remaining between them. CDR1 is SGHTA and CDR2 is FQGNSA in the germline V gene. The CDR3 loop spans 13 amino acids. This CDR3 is CASSLQIGEPQHF. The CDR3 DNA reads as TGTGCCAGCAGCTTACAGATCGGGGAGCCCCAGCATTTT.

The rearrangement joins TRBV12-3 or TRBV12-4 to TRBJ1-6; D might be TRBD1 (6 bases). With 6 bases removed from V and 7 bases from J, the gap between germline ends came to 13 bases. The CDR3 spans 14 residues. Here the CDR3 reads CASRISTGNSPLHF. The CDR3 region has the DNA TGTGCCAGCAGAATTTCGACAGGAAATTCACCCCTCCACTTT.

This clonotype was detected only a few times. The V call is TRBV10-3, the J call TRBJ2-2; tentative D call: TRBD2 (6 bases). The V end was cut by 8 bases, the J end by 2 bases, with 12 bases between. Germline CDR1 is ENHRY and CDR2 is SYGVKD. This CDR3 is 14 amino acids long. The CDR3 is CAIYPGTNTGELFF. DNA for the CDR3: TGTGCCATCTATCCCGGGACTAACACCGGGGAGCTGTTTTTT.

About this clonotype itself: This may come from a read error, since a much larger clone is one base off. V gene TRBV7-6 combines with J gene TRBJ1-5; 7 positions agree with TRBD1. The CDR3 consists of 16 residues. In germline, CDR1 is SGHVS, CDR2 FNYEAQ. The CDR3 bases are TGTGCCAGCAGCTTAGAACCGGGACAGAGCAATCACCCCCAGCATTTT. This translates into CASSLEPGQSNHPQHF.

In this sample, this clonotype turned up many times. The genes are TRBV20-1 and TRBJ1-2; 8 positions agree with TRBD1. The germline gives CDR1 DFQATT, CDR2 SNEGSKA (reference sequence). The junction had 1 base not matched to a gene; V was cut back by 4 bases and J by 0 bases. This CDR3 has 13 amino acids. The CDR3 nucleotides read TGCAGTGCTATGGGACAGGCTAACTATGGCTACACCTTC. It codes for CSAMGQANYGYTF.

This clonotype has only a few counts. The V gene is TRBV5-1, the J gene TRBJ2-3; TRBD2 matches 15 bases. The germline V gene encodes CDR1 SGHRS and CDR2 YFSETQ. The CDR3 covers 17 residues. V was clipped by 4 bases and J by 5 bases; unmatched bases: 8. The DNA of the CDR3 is TGCGCCAGCAGCACCGGACTAGCGGGGGGGATAGTAGATACGCAGTATTTT. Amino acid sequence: CASSTGLAGGIVDTQYF. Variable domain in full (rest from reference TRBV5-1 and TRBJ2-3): KAGVTQTPRYLIKTRGQQVTLSCSPISGHRSVSWYQQTPGQGLQFLFEYFSETQRNKGNFPGRFSGRQFSNSRSEMNVSTLELGDSALYLCASSTGLAGGIVDTQYFGPGTRLTVL.

CDR3: CASSVSGGTGVTEAFF. The CDR3 nucleotides read TGTGCCAGCAGCGTATCCGGAGGGACAGGGGTTACTGAAGCTTTCTTT. The rearrangement links TRBV9 to TRBJ1-1; 10 nucleotides align to TRBD1. CDR1 is SGDLS, CDR2 YYNGEE, per germline. The CDR3 is 16 amino acids. Trimming cost V 1 base and J 5 bases; bases outside gene matches: 8. The whole variable domain, remainder taken from reference TRBV9 and TRBJ1-1, is DSGVTQTPKHLITATGQRVTLRCSPRSGDLSVYWYQQSLDQGLQFLIQYYNGEERAKGNILERFSAQQFPDLHSELNLSSLELGDSALYFCASSVSGGTGVTEAFFGQGTRLTVV.